The following is a T cell receptor beta chain sequence with its context. What it binds is unknown. This sequence may be a read error, since a much larger clone differs from it by one base. The conserved phenylalanine or tryptophan normally closing the CDR3 is absent here, so this likely arose from a read error. TCRdb fed the 5' RACE reads into MiXCR, producing one record per CDR3 protein. The sample includes under 200,000 distinct CDR3 sequences, about 9.9% seen only once; the top ten take 29%. The data were obtained in a study of CD8 T cells in ankylosing spondylitis. General study findings and limits: Seven to nine highly homologous variants formed a TCR beta motif that appeared characteristic of ankylosing spondylitis blood.

The sequence was collected from a male donor with ankylosing spondylitis or in good health (not recorded which). What was sequenced was blood, either unsorted or a sorted T cell fraction (not recorded which).

The CDR3: CSASWPGTGGYEQYY. CDR3 bases: TGCAGTGCTAGTTGGCCCGGGACAGGAGGTTACGAGCAGTACTAC. The chain combines TRBV20-1 with TRBJ2-7; 8 nucleotides agree with TRBD1. The ends lost 3 bases at V and 4 bases at J; junction bases unmatched: 11. Germline lookup yields CDR1 DFQATT and CDR2 SNEGSKA (reference sequence). This CDR3 contains 15 residues.